The next 20 T cell receptor beta chains were all read from a single sample in a study of T cell responses to AZD1222 COVID-19 vaccine. Some clones are missing from TCRdb's copy, which holds only in-frame ones; the method was immunoSEQ multiplex PCR. The table lists tens of thousands of clones, roughly 88% of them singletons. The sequenced sample was peripheral blood, obtained 28 days after the second dose of the MenACWY control vaccine. The receptors derive from an adult who received the MenACWY meningococcal vaccine as a control.

The V gene is TRBV29-1, the J gene TRBJ2-1, with D unclear. CDR1 and CDR2 from the germline V gene are SQVTM and ANQGSEA. There are 10 residues in the CDR3. Trimming cost V 4 bases and J 6 bases, with 4 bases left between them. This chain's CDR3 is CSVVSNEQFF. In nucleotides, the CDR3 is TGCAGCGTTGTTTCCAATGAGCAGTTCTTC.

The rearrangement uses TRBV9 and TRBJ1-2; no definite D call. The CDR3 runs 14 residues. Trimming removed 3 bases from V and 0 bases from J, with 9 bases in between. Germline V lookup: CDR1 SGDLS, CDR2 YYNGEE. Here the CDR3 reads CASSAREPNYGYTF. Written as DNA, the CDR3 is TGTGCCAGCAGCGCAAGAGAACCTAACTATGGCTACACCTTC.

V is TRBV28 and J is TRBJ2-7, with 9 positions matching TRBD2. Germline CDR1 and CDR2: MDHEN and SYDVKM. The CDR3 contains 15 residues. V was clipped by 2 bases and J by 2 bases; unmatched bases: 4. CDR3 loop: CASSLLSSGTYEQYF. CDR3 nucleotide sequence: TGTGCCAGCAGTTTACTCTCTAGCGGGACCTACGAGCAGTACTTC.

The chain joins TRBV7-9 to TRBJ2-7; TRBD1 matches 7 bases. Germline CDR1 and CDR2: SEHNR and FQNEAQ (reference sequence). The CDR3 loop spans 14 amino acids. V was pared by 5 bases and J by 4 bases, with 8 bases of the junction left unmatched. Here the CDR3 reads CASSPAGTEYEQYF. The CDR3 nucleotides read TGTGCCAGCAGCCCTGCCGGGACAGAATACGAGCAGTACTTC.

The rearrangement uses TRBV6-5 and TRBJ2-2; TRBD2 agrees at 12 bases. This CDR3 comprises 15 residues. The germline gives CDR1 MNHEY, CDR2 SVGAGI. V gave up 5 bases and J gave up 6 bases; unmatched junction bases: 4. The CDR3 nucleotides read TGTGCCAGCAGTAGACTAGCGGGAGACGCCGGGGAGCTGTTTTTT. Translating gives CASSRLAGDAGELFF.

The chain uses TRBV6-1 and TRBJ2-7, with 9 bases lining up with TRBD1. CDR3 length: 15 residues. CDR1 is MNHNS and CDR2 is SASEGT in the germline V gene. J was trimmed by 4 bases and V by 2 bases; bases with no gene match: 6. CDR3 in amino acids: CASSERQGGSYEQYF. The CDR3 DNA reads TGTGCCAGCAGTGAAAGACAGGGGGGTTCGTACGAGCAGTACTTC.

The chain employs TRBV7-2 and TRBJ2-1; TRBD2 agrees at 7 bases. J gave up 9 bases and V 3 bases, and 11 bases lay outside the gene matches. Germline CDR1 SGHTA, CDR2 FQGNSA. This CDR3 contains 15 residues. The CDR3 is CASSFLAGARGEQFF. For the CDR3, the DNA is TGTGCCAGCAGCTTCTTAGCGGGTGCTCGTGGTGAGCAGTTCTTC.

The rearrangement uses TRBV5-1 and TRBJ2-3; D possibly corresponds to TRBD1 (5 bases). The length of the CDR3 is 14 residues. The V gene lost 2 bases and the J gene lost 5 bases, with 12 bases spanning the gap. Germline V CDR1 and CDR2: SGHRS, YFSETQ. CDR3 loop: CASSFIGVVDTQYF. DNA for the CDR3: TGCGCCAGCAGCTTCATAGGGGTTGTAGATACGCAGTATTTT. Using reference TRBV5-1 and TRBJ2-3 for the parts outside the CDR3, the full variable domain is KAGVTQTPRYLIKTRGQQVTLSCSPISGHRSVSWYQQTPGQGLQFLFEYFSETQRNKGNFPGRFSGRQFSNSRSEMNVSTLELGDSALYLCASSFIGVVDTQYFGPGTRLTVL.

This clone was detected once. The gene calls are TRBV6-5 and TRBJ1-6, with D possibly TRBD1 on 5 matching bases. Germline V lookup: CDR1 MNHEY, CDR2 SVGAGI. The CDR3 is 15 amino acids. V lost 6 bases and J 0 bases, leaving 9 bases between the germline ends. The chain's CDR3 is CASSRQTSYNSPLHF. CDR3 coding DNA: TGTGCCAGCAGCCGACAGACCTCCTATAATTCACCCCTCCACTTT.

The genes are TRBV6-5 and TRBJ1-5, with TRBD1 matching 7 bases. The CDR3 has 14 amino acids. Losses at the gene ends were 7 bases for V and 5 bases for J; bases not matched to a gene: 8. Germline lookup yields CDR1 MNHEY and CDR2 SVGAGI. The CDR3 coding sequence is TGTGCCAGCAACCCGGGACAGCAGTATCAGCCCCAGCATTTT. Translated, it gives CASNPGQQYQPQHF.

The rearrangement joins TRBV10-3 to TRBJ1-2; a possible D gene is TRBD1 (5 bases). Germline V gene data show CDR1 as ENHRY and CDR2 as SYGVKD. The CDR3 covers 12 residues. V gave up 6 bases and J gave up 3 bases, with 8 bases separating them. The CDR3 here is CAISQGDYGYTF. CDR3 in DNA: TGTGCCATCAGCCAGGGAGACTATGGCTACACCTTC.

The chain links TRBV6-5 to TRBJ2-2; 13 nucleotides match TRBD2. Trimming took 2 bases from V and 4 from J; bases not matched to a gene: 1. Germline V gene sequence: CDR1 MNHEY, CDR2 SVGAGI. The CDR3 has 16 residues. The CDR3 DNA follows: TGTGCCAGCAGTTACGGGACTAGCGGGACCACCGGGGAGCTGTTTTTT. This encodes CASSYGTSGTTGELFF.

The chain couples TRBV5-4 to TRBJ2-5; D is uncertain. The CDR3 extends over 15 amino acids. The germline gives CDR1 SGHNT, CDR2 YYREEE (reference sequence). V was shortened by 0 bases and J by 1 base, with 10 bases between the two germline ends. The CDR3 sequence: CASSLVGDPQETQYF. The CDR3 nucleotides are TGTGCCAGCAGCTTGGTTGGGGATCCCCAAGAGACCCAGTACTTC.

V gene TRBV5-1 combines with J gene TRBJ2-1; possibly TRBD2 for D (7 bases). The V gene lost 0 bases and the J gene lost 5 bases, with 9 bases spanning the gap. This CDR3 spans 14 amino acids. The germline CDR1 and CDR2 sequences are SGHRS and YFSETQ. The CDR3 loop is CASSLEGGDNEQFF. The CDR3 nucleotides are TGCGCCAGCAGCTTGGAAGGGGGGGACAATGAGCAGTTCTTC. Full variable domain (missing parts from reference TRBV5-1 and TRBJ2-1): KAGVTQTPRYLIKTRGQQVTLSCSPISGHRSVSWYQQTPGQGLQFLFEYFSETQRNKGNFPGRFSGRQFSNSRSEMNVSTLELGDSALYLCASSLEGGDNEQFFGPGTRLTVL.

The gene calls are TRBV28 and TRBJ2-7, with TRBD1 matching 8 bases. V trimming: 4 bases; J trimming: 5 bases; junction bases outside the gene matches: 4. This CDR3 comprises 13 residues. Germline V gene lookup returns CDR1 MDHEN and CDR2 SYDVKM. DNA for the CDR3: TGTGCCAGCAGTTCCAGGACAGGGAACGAGCAGTACTTC. Amino acids: CASSSRTGNEQYF.

The chain recombines TRBV6-1 with TRBJ2-3; 7 bases align to TRBD2. The trim removed 2 bases at V and 0 bases at J, leaving 8 bases unmatched. The CDR3 contains 17 residues. CDR1 and CDR2 (germline): MNHNS, SASEGT. For the CDR3, the DNA is TGTGCCAGCAGTGAAATCGTGGCTAGCGGAAGCACAGATACGCAGTATTTT. It translates to CASSEIVASGSTDTQYF.

The chain is built from TRBV18 and TRBJ2-7; TRBD2 matches at 14 bases. Germline loops: CDR1 KGHSH, CDR2 LQKENI. The CDR3 consists of 17 residues. Trimming removed 2 bases from V and 6 bases from J; junction bases left unmatched: 9. CDR3 in DNA: TGTGCCAGCTCACCATTTGGGACTAGCGGGAGTTCGGGCGAGCAGTACTTC. Amino acids: CASSPFGTSGSSGEQYF. The full variable domain, in which reference TRBV18 and TRBJ2-7 provide the parts outside the CDR3, is NAGVMQNPRHLVRRRGQEARLRCSPMKGHSHVYWYRQLPEEGLKFMVYLQKENIIDESGMPKERFSAEFPKEGPSILRIQQVVRGDSAAYFCASSPFGTSGSSGEQYFGPGTRLTVT.

This chain's CDR3 is CASSKQGSTLAGPTYEQYF. In nucleotides, the CDR3 is TGTGCCAGTAGTAAACAGGGCTCCACACTAGCGGGACCCACCTACGAGCAGTACTTC. The J gene is TRBJ2-7, the V gene TRBV19; 10 bases are a match to TRBD2. V lost 4 bases to trimming and J lost 2 bases; unmatched junction nucleotides: 17. Germline CDR1 is LNHDA and CDR2 is SQIVND (reference sequence). The CDR3 is 19 residues long.

The CDR3 sequence: CATSDKQGGNQPQHF. The CDR3 DNA sequence: TGTGCCACCAGTGATAAACAGGGGGGAAATCAGCCCCAGCATTTT. The J gene is TRBJ1-5, the V gene TRBV24-1, with 8 bases aligning to TRBD1. In germline, CDR1 is KGHDR, CDR2 SFDVKD. The CDR3 extends over 15 amino acids. V was pared by 3 bases and J by 4 bases, with 4 bases of the junction left unmatched.

The chain employs TRBV2 and TRBJ1-4; a possible D gene is TRBD1 (6 bases). Trimming stripped 6 bases from V and 8 bases from J, with 16 bases between. The CDR3 has 14 residues. Germline loops: CDR1 SNHLY, CDR2 FYNNEI. The CDR3 sequence: CASRYREVDEKLFF. CDR3 nucleotides: TGTGCCAGCAGGTACAGGGAGGTTGACGAAAAACTGTTTTTT.